This T cell receptor beta chain emerged from a study of STAT5B mutations in CD4+ large granular lymphocyte leukemia. Study information: The CDR3 'QG' motif was associated with a particular HLA allele among healthy donors. General study results and limits: Compared with healthy controls (2/35), patient top clones favored TRBV06 (8/27). No patients shared main leukemic clonotypes, though around 25% appeared at low frequency elsewhere.

Some clones are missing from TCRdb's copy, which holds only in-frame ones; the method was immunoSEQ multiplex PCR. There are around 33,000 clones in the sample; approximately 79% occur only once, and under 2.5% lies in the top ten. This CDR3 has 17 amino acids. Germline-derived CDR1 and CDR2 are LGHNA and YNFKEQ. V was pared by 3 bases and J by 3 bases, with 7 bases of the junction left unmatched. Control samples were healthy donors' buffy coats. As to this clone: Its specificity is unknown.

The receptor comes from a human donor in good health. The sequencing sample was made of CD4+ T cells from blood buffy coats. This chain links TRBV4-2 with TRBJ1-6, with TRBD1 matching over 8 bases. In DNA form, the CDR3 reads TGTGCCAGCAGCCAGGCGAACAGGGGGAGCTATAATTCACCCCTCCACTTT. Its protein product is CASSQANRGSYNSPLHF.